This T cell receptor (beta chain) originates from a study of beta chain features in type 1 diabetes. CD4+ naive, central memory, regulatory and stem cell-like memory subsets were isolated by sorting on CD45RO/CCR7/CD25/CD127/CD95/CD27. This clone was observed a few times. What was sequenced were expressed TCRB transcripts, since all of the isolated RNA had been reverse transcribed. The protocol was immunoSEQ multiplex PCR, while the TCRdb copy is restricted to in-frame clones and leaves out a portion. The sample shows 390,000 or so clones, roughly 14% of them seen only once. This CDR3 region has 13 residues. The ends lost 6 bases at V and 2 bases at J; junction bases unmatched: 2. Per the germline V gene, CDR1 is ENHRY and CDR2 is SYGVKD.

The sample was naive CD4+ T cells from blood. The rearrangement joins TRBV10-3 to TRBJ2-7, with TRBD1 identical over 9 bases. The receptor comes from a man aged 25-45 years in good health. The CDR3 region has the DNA TGTGCCATCAGCCGGGACAGGGCCTACGAGCAGTACGTC. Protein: CAISRDRAYEQYV.